This T cell receptor beta chain was sequenced for a study of T cells in Graves' hyperthyroidism and ophthalmopathy. The study's findings and limits: The blood repertoire included most of the expanded thyroid clonotypes above 0.001.

Diagnoses were established using clinical symptoms, serum thyroxine and TRAb, thyroid ultrasound and orbital computed tomography. Amplified regions were TCR beta CDR3 sequences from RNA transcripts. Initially, a first-round RT-PCR of the TCR CDR3 employed the HTBI primer set. TCRdb reanalysed the multiplex PCR reads using MiXCR and keeps one entry per CDR3 protein. Of 550,000 to 800,000 distinct CDR3 sequences in the sample, around a sixth were seen once. This clonotype was observed many times. The antigen remains unidentified. CDR3 size: 13 residues. Trimming took off 3 bases at V and 1 base at J, with 4 bases between the two ends.

The specimen sequenced was blood. The J gene is TRBJ1-5, the V gene TRBV12-3 or TRBV12-4, with D uncertain. The receptor comes from a man aged 50-59 years with Graves' hyperthyroidism. The CDR3 loop reads CASSFESNQPQHF. Here the CDR3 DNA reads TGTGCCAGCAGTTTTGAGAGCAATCAGCCCCAGCATTTT.